This T cell receptor beta chain stems from a study of shared clonotypes between healthy human individuals. Across the study: Three plates each covered CD4 naive and memory; CD8 naive two, CD8 memory one. Points from the study as a whole: Rarefaction indicated that sorted-subset sequencing remained incomplete although depth was large. Between several donors, naive CD4 clonotypes were shared at a level of about 5.3%.

The CDR3 loop spans 14 amino acids. On this clone: Its cognate antigen is unknown.

Clones were read by immunoSEQ multiplex PCR, and TCRdb kept only the in-frame ones, dropping some. The sample holds roughly 2.6 million clones, 90% to 95% seen once. CD45RA-negative memory and CD45RA+ naive subsets were split from the CD4+ cells. This chain connects TRBV21-1 to TRBJ1-5. TRBV21-1 is given as a pseudogene. The specimen was naive CD4+ T cells sorted from blood. Specified subset: CD45RA+ positively selected. The clonotype originates from a man in his late teens or twenties in good health. CDR3 DNA: TGTGCCAGCAGCAAAAAGGGCTACCGTCAGCCCCAGCATTTT. Translated: CASSKKGYRQPQHF.